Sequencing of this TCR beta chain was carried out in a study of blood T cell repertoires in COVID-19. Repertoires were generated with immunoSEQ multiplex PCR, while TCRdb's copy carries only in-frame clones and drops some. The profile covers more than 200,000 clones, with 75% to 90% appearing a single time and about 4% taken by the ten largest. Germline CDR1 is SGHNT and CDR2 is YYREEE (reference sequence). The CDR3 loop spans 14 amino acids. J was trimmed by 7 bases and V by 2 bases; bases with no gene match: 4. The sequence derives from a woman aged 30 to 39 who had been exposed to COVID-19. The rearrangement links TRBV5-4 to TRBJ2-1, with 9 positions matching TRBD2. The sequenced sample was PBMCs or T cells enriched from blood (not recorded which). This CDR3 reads CASSFGLAGNEQFF. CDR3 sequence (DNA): TGTGCCAGCAGCTTCGGTCTAGCGGGGAATGAGCAGTTCTTC.